Each of the 15 T cell receptor beta chains below was sequenced from the same sample in a study of PD-L1 blockade in urothelial cancer. Assay: immunoSEQ multiplex PCR; the TCRdb copy retains only in-frame clones and omits some. In the table there are 50,000 to 65,000 clones, 84% of which are singletons. Sequenced material: PBMCs, taken around atezolizumab (anti-PD-L1) treatment. Receptor source: a man aged 40-49 years with urothelial cancer.

This rearrangement joins TRBV5-1 to TRBJ1-1, with a tentative D call TRBD1 (6 bases). CDR1 SGHRS and CDR2 YFSETQ come from the germline V gene. The CDR3 extends over 15 amino acids. The V gene lost 4 bases and the J gene lost 6 bases, with 19 bases spanning the gap. The CDR3 nucleotides read TGCGCCAGCAGCAGAGACAGGCCCGGGGCCCCTGAAGCTTTCTTT. Amino acid sequence: CASSRDRPGAPEAFF.

The chain joins TRBV6-1 to TRBJ1-5; D gene unclear. V dropped 2 bases and J dropped 9 bases, with 14 bases sitting between them. Germline loops: CDR1 MNHNS, CDR2 SASEGT. The CDR3 covers 14 residues. The CDR3 loop reads CASSESDSVLPQHF. CDR3 nucleotides: TGTGCCAGCAGTGAATCAGACTCAGTGCTGCCCCAGCATTTT.

This sequence joins TRBV19 and TRBJ1-1; D is unclear. The CDR3 spans 13 residues. The germline V gene has CDR1 LNHDA and CDR2 SQIVND (reference sequence). V was pared by 7 bases and J by 0 bases, with 9 bases between. DNA for the CDR3: TGTGCCAGTATGGGAGAAATGAACACTGAAGCTTTCTTT. Translated: CASMGEMNTEAFF.

The chain carries TRBV7-8 and TRBJ1-5; 7 bases are a match to TRBD1. In germline, CDR1 is SGHVS, CDR2 FQNEAQ. V gave up 5 bases and J gave up 3 bases; unmatched junction bases: 7. This CDR3 comprises 15 residues. The CDR3 nucleotides read TGTGCCAGCAGCCCTCGACAGGGTAACAATCAGCCCCAGCATTTT. Translated, it gives CASSPRQGNNQPQHF.

CDR3 protein: CASSDRGGYEQYF. CDR3 nucleotides: TGTGCCAGCAGTGATAGGGGCGGCTACGAGCAGTACTTC. The chain joins TRBV6-1 to TRBJ2-7; the D gene is possibly TRBD1 (5 bases). Germline CDR1 and CDR2: MNHNS and SASEGT. Trimming left V 3 bases short and J 3 bases short, with 9 bases between. CDR3 length: 13 amino acids.

The V call is TRBV25-1, the J call TRBJ2-7, with 10 nucleotides matching TRBD2. V gave up 6 bases and J gave up 4 bases; unmatched junction bases: 6. The CDR3 loop spans 14 amino acids. Germline loops: CDR1 MGHDK, CDR2 SYGVNS. CDR3 bases: TGTGCCAGCAGCCCGGGACTAGCGATATACGAGCAGTACTTC. It encodes CASSPGLAIYEQYF.

The rearrangement uses TRBV2 and TRBJ2-1; 12 bases map to TRBD2. This CDR3 is built from 13 residues. The germline V gene has CDR1 SNHLY and CDR2 FYNNEI. V gave up 9 bases and J gave up 6 bases; unmatched junction bases: 3. CDR3 loop: CARGTSGFNEQFF. CDR3 in DNA: TGTGCCAGAGGGACTAGCGGGTTCAATGAGCAGTTCTTC.

The V and J genes are TRBV29-1 and TRBJ1-1; TRBD1 might be the D (6 bases). Trimming shortened V by 3 bases and J by 5 bases, and 16 bases separated the two germline ends. Germline loops: CDR1 SQVTM, CDR2 ANQGSEA. This CDR3 is 14 amino acids long. CDR3 in amino acids: CSVESQTGRTEAFF. The DNA for the CDR3 is TGCAGCGTTGAGAGTCAGACAGGAAGGACTGAAGCTTTCTTT.

The chain is built from TRBV18 and TRBJ2-5; D might be TRBD1 (6 bases). Looked up from germline, CDR1 is KGHSH and CDR2 is LQKENI. Trimming took 4 bases from V and 5 from J, leaving 8 bases between them. The CDR3 has 12 residues. CDR3: CASSLTGETQYF. The CDR3 nucleotides are TGTGCCAGCTCACTAACAGGGGAGACCCAGTACTTC.

The chain carries TRBV27 and TRBJ2-3, with 8 bases identical to TRBD2. CDR3 length equals 15 residues. Germline trimming cut 2 bases from V and 4 bases from J; bases unmatched to any gene: 5. Germline values: CDR1 MNHEY, CDR2 SMNVEV (reference sequence). The CDR3 DNA is TGTGCCAGCAGTTTAGGAGCGGGAGTTTCAGATACGCAGTATTTT. Its protein is CASSLGAGVSDTQYF.

The V call is TRBV9, the J call TRBJ2-7; TRBD1 agrees at 9 bases. This CDR3 contains 13 residues. The J segment lost 5 bases and the V segment lost 0 bases, leaving 0 bases of the junction unmatched. Germline V gene lookup returns CDR1 SGDLS and CDR2 YYNGEE. The CDR3 nucleotides read TGTGCCAGCAGCGTAGGGGACAGGGACGAGCAGTACTTC. As protein: CASSVGDRDEQYF.

The rearrangement uses TRBV27 and TRBJ2-7; 8 nucleotides align to TRBD1. Germline lookup yields CDR1 MNHEY and CDR2 SMNVEV (reference sequence). V gave up 4 bases and J gave up 4 bases; unmatched junction bases: 12. The CDR3 has 16 amino acids. CDR3 coding DNA: TGTGCCAGCAGTTCCCACCCCAGGGGGCGGTTATACGAGCAGTACTTC. Amino acid sequence: CASSSHPRGRLYEQYF.

The chain combines TRBV7-3 with TRBJ2-7, with a weak D call TRBD2 (5 bases). The V and J ends lost 5 bases and 1 base respectively, with 15 bases between them. The CDR3 is 15 amino acids. Germline loops: CDR1 SGHTA, CDR2 FQGTGA. This CDR3 reads CASSRAGGQSYEQYF. The CDR3 DNA follows: TGTGCCAGCAGCCGGGCGGGCGGCCAATCCTACGAGCAGTACTTC. Using reference TRBV7-3 and TRBJ2-7 for the parts outside the CDR3, the full variable domain is GAGVSQTPSNKVTEKGKYVELRCDPISGHTALYWYRQSLGQGPEFLIYFQGTGAADDSGLPNDRFFAVRPEGSVSTLKIQRTERGDSAVYLCASSRAGGQSYEQYFGPGTRLTVT.

The chain recombines TRBV28 with TRBJ2-1; D gene uncertain. CDR3 size: 12 residues. Germline V CDR1 and CDR2: MDHEN, SYDVKM. Deletions cut 6 bases from V and 6 bases from J, with 9 bases between. DNA for the CDR3: TGTGCCAGCAGGGCCAGGTCCAATGAGCAGTTCTTC. Its translation: CASRARSNEQFF.

Note on this clone: The junction and the germline gene differ at one end; a read error may be behind it. The rearrangement links TRBV7-7 to TRBJ2-1; 7 nucleotides match TRBD1. Germline V lookup: CDR1 SSHAT, CDR2 FNYEAQ (reference sequence). The CDR3 sequence is 16 residues long. For the CDR3, the DNA is TGTGCTAGCAGCTTGGTTTGGACAGGTCTAAGGAATGAGCAGTTCTTC. This codes for CASSLVWTGLRNEQFF.